This is a list of T cell receptor beta chains from one sample in a study of cytomegalovirus exposure and HLA in healthy donors. Generated by immunoSEQ multiplex PCR, the TCRdb table keeps only in-frame clones and is missing some. This sample yields some 130,000 clones, of which roughly 70% are seen a single time; around 3% belongs to the top ten. The sample consisted of PBMCs. These receptors were collected from a man aged 35 to 55 in good health and CMV-seronegative. Both conserved end residues are part of each CDR3. Each record gives: clone size, J gene, D gene, V gene, CDR3 protein, CDR3 DNA. The D gene is left open where the match is weak. The listing skips clone size in some rows; elsewhere it reads once, few, many or a size class.

clone_size: NA; j_call: TRBJ1-2; d_call: NA; v_call: TRBV6-5; cdr3_aa: CASSVNLSPSYGYTF; cdr3_nt: TGTGCCAGCAGTGTGAACCTGAGTCCTAGCTATGGCTACACCTTC
clone_size: NA; j_call: TRBJ1-5; d_call: NA; v_call: TRBV4-2; cdr3_aa: CASSQERQAERFQPQHF; cdr3_nt: TGTGCCAGCAGCCAAGAGCGACAGGCCGAACGTTTTCAGCCCCAGCATTTT
clone_size: NA; j_call: TRBJ2-1; d_call: TRBD1; v_call: TRBV7-3; cdr3_aa: CASSPGTAYNEQFF; cdr3_nt: TGTGCCAGCAGCCCAGGGACAGCTTACAATGAGCAGTTCTTC
clone_size: NA; j_call: TRBJ2-5; d_call: NA; v_call: TRBV28; cdr3_aa: CASSPPQETQYF; cdr3_nt: TGTGCCAGCAGTCCCCCACAAGAGACCCAGTACTTC
clone_size: NA; j_call: TRBJ2-7; d_call: TRBD1; v_call: TRBV5-6; cdr3_aa: CASSPPGQVWYEQCF; cdr3_nt: TGTGCCAGCAGCCCGCCGGGACAGGTATGGTACGAGCAGTGCTTC
clone_size: once; j_call: TRBJ2-1; d_call: TRBD2; v_call: TRBV19; cdr3_aa: CASSRARGRDNEQFF; cdr3_nt: TGTGCCAGTAGTAGGGCCCGGGGGAGGGACAATGAGCAGTTCTTC
clone_size: NA; j_call: TRBJ2-7; d_call: NA; v_call: TRBV6-5; cdr3_aa: CASSYSQVASYEQYF; cdr3_nt: TGTGCCAGCAGTTACTCGCAGGTAGCGTCCTACGAGCAGTACTTC
clone_size: NA; j_call: TRBJ2-5; d_call: TRBD2; v_call: TRBV5-1; cdr3_aa: CASSLRTSGGEETQYF; cdr3_nt: TGCGCCAGCAGCCTCAGGACTAGCGGGGGGGAAGAGACCCAGTACTTC
clone_size: few; j_call: TRBJ2-3; d_call: TRBD2; v_call: TRBV6-6; cdr3_aa: CASSLTSGGWDTQYF; cdr3_nt: TGTGCCAGCAGCTTGACTAGCGGGGGGTGGGATACGCAGTATTTT
clone_size: NA; j_call: TRBJ2-2; d_call: TRBD1; v_call: TRBV11-2; cdr3_aa: CASSLQGAVTGELFF; cdr3_nt: TGTGCCAGCAGCTTACAGGGGGCTGTCACCGGGGAGCTGTTTTTT
clone_size: NA; j_call: TRBJ2-7; d_call: NA; v_call: TRBV27; cdr3_aa: CASGKAGINYEQYF; cdr3_nt: TGTGCCAGCGGGAAAGCCGGGATTAATTACGAGCAGTACTTC
clone_size: NA; j_call: TRBJ2-5; d_call: TRBD2; v_call: TRBV19; cdr3_aa: CASSMNSGAGGETQYF; cdr3_nt: TGTGCCAGTAGTATGAATAGCGGGGCTGGGGGGGAGACCCAGTACTTC
clone_size: NA; j_call: TRBJ1-1; d_call: NA; v_call: TRBV7-9; cdr3_aa: CASSFSMDSEAFF; cdr3_nt: TGTGCCAGCAGCTTTAGTATGGACAGCGAAGCTTTCTTT
clone_size: NA; j_call: TRBJ1-1; d_call: TRBD1; v_call: TRBV4-1; cdr3_aa: CASSRFVGQGMNTEAFF; cdr3_nt: TGCGCCAGCAGCCGATTCGTGGGACAGGGGATGAACACTGAAGCTTTCTTT
clone_size: NA; j_call: TRBJ1-3; d_call: NA; v_call: TRBV4-1; cdr3_aa: CASSQDTSPVYF; cdr3_nt: TGCGCCAGCAGCCAAGATACTTCCCCTGTATATTTT
clone_size: NA; j_call: TRBJ1-5; d_call: TRBD1; v_call: TRBV10-3; cdr3_aa: CAISEGQAINQPQHF; cdr3_nt: TGTGCCATCAGTGAGGGACAGGCGATCAATCAGCCCCAGCATTTT
clone_size: NA; j_call: TRBJ2-3; d_call: TRBD1; v_call: TRBV4-3; cdr3_aa: CASSQDWGTAKITDTQYF; cdr3_nt: TGCGCCAGCAGCCAAGACTGGGGGACAGCCAAAATCACAGATACGCAGTATTTT
clone_size: NA; j_call: TRBJ2-1; d_call: TRBD2; v_call: TRBV7-2; cdr3_aa: CASSLSAGGYEQFF; cdr3_nt: TGTGCCAGCAGCTTATCAGCGGGGGGTTATGAGCAGTTCTTC
clone_size: few; j_call: TRBJ1-3; d_call: NA; v_call: TRBV7-6; cdr3_aa: CASSPGPAGANTIYF; cdr3_nt: TGTGCCAGCAGCCCGGGACCGGCGGGGGCAAACACCATATATTTT
clone_size: NA; j_call: TRBJ2-3; d_call: TRBD2; v_call: TRBV30; cdr3_aa: CAWSVSGGATDTQYF; cdr3_nt: TGTGCCTGGAGTGTTAGCGGGGGGGCGACAGATACGCAGTATTTT
clone_size: NA; j_call: TRBJ2-5; d_call: TRBD1; v_call: TRBV9; cdr3_aa: CASTLGDRGRWETQYF; cdr3_nt: TGTGCCAGCACCCTAGGGGACAGGGGGCGCTGGGAGACCCAGTACTTC
clone_size: NA; j_call: TRBJ2-5; d_call: NA; v_call: TRBV6-5; cdr3_aa: CASSYSTGVGETQYF; cdr3_nt: TGTGCCAGCAGTTACTCGACCGGGGTCGGAGAGACCCAGTACTTC
clone_size: few; j_call: TRBJ2-5; d_call: NA; v_call: TRBV30; cdr3_aa: CAWRESGETQYF; cdr3_nt: TGTGCCTGGAGGGAAAGCGGAGAGACCCAGTACTTC
clone_size: NA; j_call: TRBJ2-7; d_call: NA; v_call: TRBV6-6; cdr3_aa: CASSSHSSARQYF; cdr3_nt: TGTGCCAGCAGTTCCCACTCTTCAGCGAGGCAGTACTTC
clone_size: NA; j_call: TRBJ1-2; d_call: NA; v_call: TRBV5-6; cdr3_aa: CASSLGGGMNYGYTF; cdr3_nt: TGTGCCAGCAGCTTGGGCGGGGGGATGAACTATGGCTACACCTTC
clone_size: NA; j_call: TRBJ1-1; d_call: NA; v_call: TRBV4-3; cdr3_aa: CASSQDVSRGGTEAFF; cdr3_nt: TGCGCCAGCAGCCAAGATGTATCCAGGGGTGGCACTGAAGCTTTCTTT
clone_size: NA; j_call: TRBJ2-1; d_call: NA; v_call: TRBV6-6; cdr3_aa: CASSPSNEQFF; cdr3_nt: TGTGCCAGCAGCCCATCCAATGAGCAGTTCTTC
clone_size: few; j_call: TRBJ2-7; d_call: NA; v_call: TRBV5-1; cdr3_aa: CASTVDRSLSYEQYF; cdr3_nt: TGCGCCAGCACCGTTGACAGGAGCCTATCCTACGAGCAGTACTTC
clone_size: NA; j_call: TRBJ2-3; d_call: TRBD2; v_call: TRBV28; cdr3_aa: CASSTVGTSQYF; cdr3_nt: TGTGCCAGCAGTACTGTGGGGACTAGTCAGTATTTT
clone_size: NA; j_call: TRBJ2-1; d_call: TRBD2; v_call: TRBV11-3; cdr3_aa: CASSPASPLAGGSEQFF; cdr3_nt: TGTGCCAGCAGCCCCGCTAGCCCCCTAGCGGGGGGATCTGAGCAGTTCTTC
clone_size: NA; j_call: TRBJ1-1; d_call: NA; v_call: TRBV6-5; cdr3_aa: CASAARRATEAFF; cdr3_nt: TGTGCCAGTGCGGCGAGGAGGGCCACTGAAGCTTTCTTT
clone_size: once; j_call: TRBJ2-7; d_call: NA; v_call: TRBV28; cdr3_aa: CASHSGASATYEQYF; cdr3_nt: TGTGCCTCGCACAGTGGGGCTAGCGCTACCTACGAGCAGTACTTC
clone_size: once; j_call: TRBJ1-2; d_call: NA; v_call: TRBV28; cdr3_aa: CASSPSTGVSGYTF; cdr3_nt: TGTGCCAGCAGTCCTTCGACGGGTGTTAGTGGCTACACCTTC
clone_size: NA; j_call: TRBJ1-4; d_call: NA; v_call: TRBV6-6; cdr3_aa: CASSYAGEKLFF; cdr3_nt: TGTGCCAGCAGTTACGCTGGCGAAAAACTGTTTTTT
clone_size: NA; j_call: TRBJ2-7; d_call: TRBD1; v_call: TRBV5-1; cdr3_aa: CASSHRDRGYEQYF; cdr3_nt: TGCGCCAGCAGCCACCGGGACAGGGGCTACGAGCAGTACTTC
clone_size: NA; j_call: TRBJ2-4; d_call: NA; v_call: TRBV9; cdr3_aa: CASSPQAGAKNIQYF; cdr3_nt: TGTGCCAGCAGCCCACAAGCGGGAGCCAAAAACATTCAGTACTTC
clone_size: NA; j_call: TRBJ1-2; d_call: NA; v_call: TRBV29-1; cdr3_aa: CSVAPGGNYGYTF; cdr3_nt: TGCAGCGTTGCCCCGGGAGGGAACTATGGCTACACCTTC
clone_size: NA; j_call: TRBJ1-1; d_call: NA; v_call: TRBV28; cdr3_aa: CASREGPSEAFF; cdr3_nt: TGTGCCAGCAGGGAGGGTCCAAGCGAAGCTTTCTTT
clone_size: few; j_call: TRBJ1-1; d_call: TRBD1; v_call: TRBV30; cdr3_aa: CAWSARGYTEAFF; cdr3_nt: TGTGCCTGGAGTGCCAGGGGGTACACTGAAGCTTTCTTT
clone_size: NA; j_call: TRBJ2-5; d_call: TRBD2; v_call: TRBV9; cdr3_aa: CASSVGLAGAETQYF; cdr3_nt: TGTGCCAGCAGCGTAGGCCTAGCGGGAGCAGAGACCCAGTACTTC
clone_size: NA; j_call: TRBJ1-5; d_call: NA; v_call: TRBV15; cdr3_aa: CATSRGWGRRDQPQHF; cdr3_nt: TGTGCCACCAGCAGAGGATGGGGCAGGCGTGATCAGCCCCAGCATTTT
clone_size: NA; j_call: TRBJ2-5; d_call: NA; v_call: TRBV12-5; cdr3_aa: CASGVGVRQETQYF; cdr3_nt: TGTGCTAGTGGTGTCGGAGTGAGGCAAGAGACCCAGTACTTC
clone_size: NA; j_call: TRBJ2-3; d_call: NA; v_call: TRBV4-3; cdr3_aa: CASSQRRKGGDTQYF; cdr3_nt: TGCGCCAGCAGCCAAAGGCGAAAAGGGGGAGATACGCAGTATTTT
clone_size: NA; j_call: TRBJ1-1; d_call: TRBD1; v_call: TRBV30; cdr3_aa: CAWSPRGLYSTEAFF; cdr3_nt: TGTGCCTGGAGCCCCAGGGGGCTATACTCCACTGAAGCTTTCTTT
clone_size: NA; j_call: TRBJ2-7; d_call: NA; v_call: TRBV27; cdr3_aa: CASSFTGERYEQYF; cdr3_nt: TGTGCCAGCAGTTTTACGGGAGAACGGTACGAGCAGTACTTC
clone_size: once; j_call: TRBJ1-3; d_call: NA; v_call: TRBV7-9; cdr3_aa: CASSLSQGNTIYF; cdr3_nt: TGTGCCAGCAGCTTAAGTCAGGGAAACACCATATATTTT
clone_size: few; j_call: TRBJ2-2; d_call: NA; v_call: TRBV5-6; cdr3_aa: CASSSPGMTGELFF; cdr3_nt: TGTGCCAGCAGCTCCCCCGGTATGACCGGGGAGCTGTTTTTT
clone_size: few; j_call: TRBJ2-5; d_call: TRBD2; v_call: TRBV5-4; cdr3_aa: CASSSFGLAGQETQYF; cdr3_nt: TGTGCCAGCAGCTCATTTGGACTAGCGGGACAGGAGACCCAGTACTTC
clone_size: NA; j_call: TRBJ2-1; d_call: TRBD1; v_call: TRBV28; cdr3_aa: CASSLTGQGRFNEQFF; cdr3_nt: TGTGCCAGCAGCCTAACGGGACAGGGGAGATTTAATGAGCAGTTCTTC
clone_size: NA; j_call: TRBJ1-5; d_call: TRBD1; v_call: TRBV19; cdr3_aa: CASTKTTGGGQPQHF; cdr3_nt: TGTGCCAGTACCAAAACAACAGGGGGTGGGCAGCCCCAGCATTTT
clone_size: NA; j_call: TRBJ2-7; d_call: TRBD1; v_call: TRBV27; cdr3_aa: CASSSSGTGSYEQYF; cdr3_nt: TGTGCCAGCAGTTCCTCCGGGACAGGATCCTACGAGCAGTACTTC
clone_size: NA; j_call: TRBJ2-4; d_call: TRBD1; v_call: TRBV11-2; cdr3_aa: CASSLEYRGRVSGKNIQYF; cdr3_nt: TGTGCCAGCAGCTTAGAATACAGGGGCCGCGTGTCGGGCAAAAACATTCAGTACTTC
clone_size: NA; j_call: TRBJ1-5; d_call: NA; v_call: TRBV20-1; cdr3_aa: CSARTRGNQHF; cdr3_nt: TGCAGTGCTAGAACTCGAGGGAACCAGCATTTT
clone_size: NA; j_call: TRBJ2-5; d_call: TRBD1; v_call: TRBV2; cdr3_aa: CASRQGQAGETQYF; cdr3_nt: TGTGCCAGCAGGCAAGGACAGGCGGGAGAGACCCAGTACTTC
clone_size: NA; j_call: TRBJ2-5; d_call: NA; v_call: TRBV7-7; cdr3_aa: CASSFSRRETQYF; cdr3_nt: TGTGCCAGCAGCTTCTCTAGGCGGGAGACCCAGTACTTC